Presented here are 26 T cell receptor beta chains from one specimen sequenced in a study of identifying expanded T cells in peripheral blood. Sequencing was performed with immunoSEQ multiplex PCR; in TCRdb, only in-frame clones are kept and a portion is missing. The table lists some 93,000 clones, about nine tenths of them singletons, with 3.9% in the top ten. Material for sequencing was blood. These receptors originate from a person between 18 and 70 years old in good health.

This chain links TRBV6-4 with TRBJ2-1; D uncertain. This CDR3 comprises 15 residues. Germline V gives CDR1 MRHNA, CDR2 SNTAGT. V lost 2 bases and J 5 bases, leaving 13 bases between the germline ends. The chain's CDR3 is CASSDGEVGHNEQFF. CDR3 nucleotides: TGTGCCAGCAGTGACGGCGAAGTAGGTCACAATGAGCAGTTCTTC.

The chain joins TRBV27 to TRBJ2-1; TRBD1 or TRBD2 may be the D gene (6 bases each). V was shortened by 5 bases and J by 8 bases, with 22 bases between the two germline ends. CDR3 size: 16 residues. Germline loops: CDR1 MNHEY, CDR2 SMNVEV (reference sequence). Here the CDR3 reads CASSALEWTEGDEQFF. The DNA for the CDR3 is TGTGCCAGCAGTGCCTTGGAATGGACGGAGGGGGATGAGCAGTTCTTC.

This chain links TRBV4-2 with TRBJ2-7; D is ambiguous. Trimming cost V 2 bases and J 2 bases, with 10 bases left between them. The CDR3 is 14 amino acids. The germline V gene encodes CDR1 LGHNA and CDR2 YNFKEQ. CDR3: CASSQRTEPYEQYF. As DNA, the CDR3 is TGTGCCAGCAGCCAACGGACGGAACCCTACGAGCAGTACTTC.

J is TRBJ2-2 and V is TRBV30; D remains unclear. With 0 bases removed from V and 3 bases from J, the gap between germline ends came to 11 bases. Germline lookup yields CDR1 GTSNPN and CDR2 SVGIG (reference sequence). CDR3 size: 15 residues. This CDR3 is CAWSVPRWDTGELFF. DNA of the CDR3: TGTGCCTGGAGTGTACCCAGGTGGGACACCGGGGAGCTGTTTTTT.

V gene TRBV6-1 combines with J gene TRBJ2-3, with D unclear. CDR3 length: 14 residues. The ends were cut back, 1 base at V and 3 bases at J, with 8 bases in the middle. Germline V lookup: CDR1 MNHNS, CDR2 SASEGT. This CDR3 reads CASSEGPGTDTQYF. CDR3 bases: TGTGCCAGCAGTGAAGGCCCCGGAACAGATACGCAGTATTTT.

The chain employs TRBV6-1 and TRBJ2-1; no firm D call. CDR1 and CDR2 from the germline V gene are MNHNS and SASEGT. The CDR3 is 9 amino acids. With 5 bases removed from V and 16 bases from J, the gap between germline ends came to 9 bases. The CDR3 reads CASSSTQFF. The CDR3 DNA is TGTGCCAGCAGTTCGACACAATTCTTC.

V gene TRBV6-6 combines with J gene TRBJ2-3, with 10 positions matching TRBD1. Germline CDR1 MNHNY, CDR2 SVGAGI (reference sequence). The CDR3 has 16 amino acids. The V segment lost 8 bases and the J segment 2 bases; nucleotides outside the gene matches: 10. The CDR3 reads CASRGEGQGNTDTQYF. CDR3 sequence (DNA): TGTGCCAGCCGGGGGGAGGGACAGGGGAACACAGATACGCAGTATTTT.

CDR3 in amino acids: CAWSAGETQYF. The CDR3 nucleotides are TGTGCCTGGAGTGCCGGAGAGACCCAGTACTTC. The chain joins TRBV30 to TRBJ2-5, with D hard to call. This CDR3 is 11 amino acids long. CDR1 GTSNPN and CDR2 SVGIG come from the germline V gene (reference sequence). V lost 1 base, J lost 4 bases, and 4 bases lay in between.

The CDR3 DNA reads TGCGCCAGCAGTGAGGGCACTTTAAGCTCCTACAATGAGCAGTTCTTC. Its protein product is CASSEGTLSSYNEQFF. The chain carries TRBV10-1 and TRBJ2-1, with D unresolved. Germline loops: CDR1 WNHNN, CDR2 SYGVQD (reference sequence). The CDR3 contains 16 residues. Trimming removed 2 bases at V and 0 bases at J, with 11 bases between.

The CDR3 spells CASSLSRVSGRFGHETQYF. CDR3 DNA: TGTGCCAGTAGTCTGAGCAGGGTTAGCGGGCGGTTCGGTCATGAGACCCAGTACTTC. The J gene is TRBJ2-5, the V gene TRBV19; TRBD2 matches at 7 bases. This CDR3 is 19 amino acids long. In germline, CDR1 is LNHDA, CDR2 SQIVND (reference sequence). The trim removed 5 bases at V and 5 bases at J, leaving 23 bases unmatched. Together with reference TRBV19 and TRBJ2-5, the CDR3 gives the full variable domain: DGGITQSPKYLFRKEGQNVTLSCEQNLNHDAMYWYRQDPGQGLRLIYYSQIVNDFQKGDIAEGYSVSREKKESFPLTVTSAQKNPTAFYLCASSLSRVSGRFGHETQYFGPGTRLLVL.

This chain uses TRBV5-1 with TRBJ2-2; D may correspond to TRBD1 or TRBD2 (6 bases each). The CDR3 is made up of 16 amino acids. The germline V and J ends were trimmed by 0 bases and 9 bases, with 18 bases remaining between them. CDR1 and CDR2 from the germline V gene are SGHRS and YFSETQ. CDR3 bases: TGCGCCAGCAGCTTGGCCGGGCCCGGGGGCCTTCGGGAGCTGTTTTTT. Translation gives CASSLAGPGGLRELFF.

V and J are TRBV10-1 and TRBJ1-3, with 7 bases matching TRBD1. There are 15 residues in the CDR3. The V segment lost 3 bases and the J segment 0 bases; nucleotides outside the gene matches: 2. In germline, CDR1 is WNHNN, CDR2 SYGVQD (reference sequence). The chain's CDR3 is CASSESGGSGNTIYF. The CDR3 DNA follows: TGCGCCAGCAGTGAATCAGGGGGCTCTGGAAACACCATATATTTT.

The chain uses TRBV12-5 and TRBJ2-2, with D possibly being TRBD1 or TRBD2 (5 bases each). V was clipped by 0 bases and J by 1 base, with 15 bases between them. Germline V gene data show CDR1 as LGHNT and CDR2 as FRNRAP. The CDR3 consists of 18 residues. The CDR3 sequence: CASGLVLGTDKNTGELFF. The CDR3 bases are TGTGCTAGTGGTTTGGTACTTGGGACGGATAAGAACACCGGGGAGCTGTTTTTT.

The genes are TRBV19 and TRBJ2-1; 13 positions match TRBD2. The CDR3 is 15 amino acids. Germline V gene lookup returns CDR1 LNHDA and CDR2 SQIVND (reference sequence). V dropped 5 bases and J dropped 9; count of bases not matched to a gene: 7. The CDR3 spells CASSPGTSGDGEQFF. Written as DNA, the CDR3 is TGTGCCAGTAGTCCAGGGACTAGCGGGGACGGTGAGCAGTTCTTC. The entire variable domain, with the rest obtained from reference TRBV19 and TRBJ2-1, is as follows: DGGITQSPKYLFRKEGQNVTLSCEQNLNHDAMYWYRQDPGQGLRLIYYSQIVNDFQKGDIAEGYSVSREKKESFPLTVTSAQKNPTAFYLCASSPGTSGDGEQFFGPGTRLTVL.

The V call is TRBV28, the J call TRBJ1-1, with 7 bases fitting TRBD1. CDR3 length: 14 residues. Looked up from germline, CDR1 is MDHEN and CDR2 is SYDVKM. The junction had 1 base not matched to a gene; V was cut back by 0 bases and J by 3 bases. The CDR3 is CASSLWTGHTEAFF. The CDR3 region has the DNA TGTGCCAGCAGTTTATGGACAGGGCACACTGAAGCTTTCTTT. Looking up the rest from reference TRBV28 and TRBJ1-1 gives the full variable domain: DVKVTQSSRYLVKRTGEKVFLECVQDMDHENMFWYRQDPGLGLRLIYFSYDVKMKEKGDIPEGYSVSREKKERFSLILESASTNQTSMYLCASSLWTGHTEAFFGQGTRLTVV.

The chain links TRBV30 to TRBJ2-1; 8 nucleotides line up with TRBD2. The CDR3 runs to 14 residues. CDR1 GTSNPN and CDR2 SVGIG come from the germline V gene (reference sequence). V dropped 5 bases and J dropped 3; count of bases not matched to a gene: 6. CDR3 bases: TGTGCCTGGCGCGGGGGGAGAAGCTACAATGAGCAGTTCTTC. It is translated as CAWRGGRSYNEQFF.

The rearrangement links TRBV2 to TRBJ2-7; a possible D gene is TRBD1 (6 bases). Germline CDR1 is SNHLY and CDR2 is FYNNEI. This CDR3 region has 15 residues. V lost 6 bases to trimming and J lost 2 bases, with 17 bases between them. CDR3 nucleotide sequence: TGTGCCAGCAGCAAGGGATTCAGGGGTACCTACGAGCAGTACTTC. Protein sequence: CASSKGFRGTYEQYF.

This sequence joins TRBV7-9 and TRBJ1-4, with 7 bases aligning to TRBD1. Germline-derived CDR1 and CDR2 are SEHNR and FQNEAQ (reference sequence). The junction had 6 bases not matched to a gene; V was cut back by 5 bases and J by 0 bases. The CDR3 contains 16 residues. The CDR3 region is CASSIKGTATNEKLFF. The CDR3 nucleotides read TGTGCCAGCAGCATAAAAGGGACAGCAACTAATGAAAAACTGTTTTTT.

The chain combines TRBV9 with TRBJ1-1, with 7 bases matching TRBD1. CDR3 length equals 13 residues. Germline CDR1 reads SGDLS; CDR2 reads YYNGEE. V lost 3 bases to trimming and J lost 7 bases; unmatched junction nucleotides: 6. The CDR3 loop reads CASSEVQGHEAFF. The DNA for the CDR3 is TGTGCCAGCAGCGAAGTACAGGGGCATGAAGCTTTCTTT.

This rearrangement joins TRBV7-2 to TRBJ1-4; no clear D gene. Germline V CDR1 and CDR2: SGHTA, FQGNSA. V was trimmed by 4 bases and J by 7 bases, leaving 7 bases between them. This CDR3 is 12 amino acids long. The CDR3 nucleotides read TGTGCCAGCAGCTCCGATCGTGAAAAACTGTTTTTT. It encodes CASSSDREKLFF.

The chain carries TRBV7-9 and TRBJ2-3, with D unclear. With 3 bases removed from V and 0 bases from J, the gap between germline ends came to 4 bases. CDR3 length: 13 residues. Germline V lookup: CDR1 SEHNR, CDR2 FQNEAQ (reference sequence). This chain's CDR3 is CASSFASTDTQYF. CDR3 coding DNA: TGTGCCAGCAGCTTCGCTAGCACAGATACGCAGTATTTT.

The rearrangement uses TRBV19 and TRBJ2-2; D remains ambiguous. V was cut by 5 bases and J by 4 bases, with 8 bases left in between. Per the germline V gene, CDR1 is LNHDA and CDR2 is SQIVND (reference sequence). This CDR3 is built from 13 residues. DNA of the CDR3: TGTGCCAGTAGTCGTCAGATCACCGGGGAGCTGTTTTTT. It codes for CASSRQITGELFF.

This chain links TRBV7-2 with TRBJ2-7; the D is unclear. The CDR3 length is 12 residues. The germline V gene has CDR1 SGHTA and CDR2 FQGNSA. V lost 5 bases and J lost 2, with 7 bases in between. The CDR3 DNA follows: TGTGCCAGCAGCCCTAACACCTACGAGCAGTACTTC. This codes for CASSPNTYEQYF.

This clone has only a few counts. The chain employs TRBV6-6 and TRBJ1-2; D not certain. CDR1 and CDR2 from the germline V gene are MNHNY and SVGAGI (reference sequence). The CDR3 sequence is 13 residues long. With 5 bases removed from V and 6 bases from J, the gap between germline ends came to 13 bases. CDR3 residues: CASSPGPIHGYTF. CDR3 in DNA: TGTGCCAGCAGTCCCGGGCCCATACATGGCTACACCTTC.

The chain carries TRBV7-9 and TRBJ2-5; D gene ambiguous. Trimming pared 5 bases from V and 0 bases from J, leaving 16 bases between. The CDR3 length is 16 residues. Germline V lookup: CDR1 SEHNR, CDR2 FQNEAQ (reference sequence). Here the CDR3 DNA reads TGTGCCAGCAGCCCTAGAGCGATGCGGAACCAAGAGACCCAGTACTTC. Translated: CASSPRAMRNQETQYF.

The chain couples TRBV5-1 to TRBJ2-3; a possible D gene is TRBD2 (5 bases). V was shortened by 2 bases and J by 2 bases, with 12 bases between the two germline ends. This CDR3 has 15 residues. Germline V lookup: CDR1 SGHRS, CDR2 YFSETQ. The CDR3 sequence: CASSLADSFTDTQYF. CDR3 in DNA: TGCGCCAGCAGCTTAGCGGACTCGTTCACAGATACGCAGTATTTT.